The 32 T cell receptor beta chains reported below all come from one sample, sequenced in a study of long-term antiretroviral therapy in people with HIV. Samples were assayed with immunoSEQ v3.0 at survey level. The table came from immunoSEQ multiplex PCR; TCRdb's copy has only in-frame clones and leaves some out. This repertoire shows roughly 20,000 clones, around nine tenths found once; its top ten account for under 12%. The sample here was unsorted PBMCs, taken 0.5 years after starting antiretroviral therapy. The receptor set was obtained from a man between 40 and 49 years old with HIV.

The rearrangement links TRBV5-4 to TRBJ2-1; D possibly corresponds to TRBD1 (5 bases). The CDR3 is made up of 14 amino acids. Trimming removed 5 bases from V and 8 bases from J, with 17 bases in between. Germline-derived CDR1 and CDR2 are SGHNT and YYREEE (reference sequence). CDR3 loop: CASRSRPGKDEQFF. The DNA for the CDR3 is TGTGCCAGCAGATCCAGACCAGGGAAAGATGAGCAGTTCTTC.

V gene TRBV28 combines with J gene TRBJ2-7; 7 bases fit TRBD2. The CDR3 is 15 amino acids. Germline V CDR1 and CDR2: MDHEN, SYDVKM. Trimming at V came to 6 bases and at J to 2 bases, leaving 10 bases not matched to a gene. The CDR3 DNA sequence: TGTGCCAGCAGACCCCCTGACAGCGGGGCCTACGAGCAGTACTTC. This encodes CASRPPDSGAYEQYF.

CDR3 bases: TGTGCCTGGAGGCTTGTTACAGGGGACCCGGCTTTCTTT. Encoded protein: CAWRLVTGDPAFF. The V and J genes are TRBV30 and TRBJ1-1, with 7 bases fitting TRBD1. The V and J ends lost 3 bases and 11 bases, in that order; junction bases with no gene match: 12. Germline loops: CDR1 GTSNPN, CDR2 SVGIG (reference sequence). CDR3 length: 13 residues.

The chain combines TRBV10-3 with TRBJ2-2, with D possibly matching TRBD1 (5 bases). Trimming left V 2 bases short and J 4 bases short, with 11 bases between. This CDR3 contains 15 residues. Germline V lookup: CDR1 ENHRY, CDR2 SYGVKD. CDR3 residues: CAISESHRSTGELFF. In DNA, the CDR3 is TGTGCCATCAGTGAGAGCCACAGGAGCACCGGGGAGCTGTTTTTT.

The chain couples TRBV6-9 to TRBJ2-1; 10 bases agree with TRBD2. Germline V lookup: CDR1 MNHGY, CDR2 SVAAGI. CDR3 length: 16 amino acids. Trimming at V came to 9 bases and at J to 7 bases, leaving 15 bases not matched to a gene. The CDR3 nucleotides read TGTGCCAGATCAATTCTAGCGGGAGATGTGTGGAATGAGCAGTTCTTC. Protein: CARSILAGDVWNEQFF.

The gene calls are TRBV19 and TRBJ1-1, with unresolved D. Trimming left V 10 bases short and J 4 bases short, with 16 bases between. Germline V gives CDR1 LNHDA, CDR2 SQIVND (reference sequence). This CDR3 region has 13 residues. CDR3 loop: CATTAPFPTEAFF. CDR3 coding DNA: TGTGCCACCACCGCCCCATTTCCCACTGAAGCTTTCTTT.

J is TRBJ2-1 and V is TRBV2, with D maybe TRBD2 (6 bases). This CDR3 contains 17 residues. Trimming removed 10 bases from V and 4 bases from J, with 26 bases in between. Germline CDR1 SNHLY, CDR2 FYNNEI. The CDR3 sequence is CATEGRMGLPQYNEQFF. The CDR3 region has the DNA TGTGCCACCGAGGGTCGAATGGGACTCCCCCAATACAATGAGCAGTTCTTC.

The V call is TRBV5-6, the J call TRBJ1-2; maybe TRBD1 (6 bases). V lost 3 bases and J lost 3, with 12 bases in between. Germline V gives CDR1 SGHDT, CDR2 YYEEEE. The CDR3 consists of 14 residues. The CDR3 DNA is TGTGCCAGCAGCTCCCGGACAGCCTACTATGGCTACACCTTC. Its translation: CASSSRTAYYGYTF.

Remarks on this clone: Germline and junction disagree at one end, which may indicate a read error. DNA for the CDR3: TGTGCCAGCAGCCAAGACCCCCGGGGACCGGGTAACGATGGCTACACCTTC. Encoded protein: CASSQDPRGPGNDGYTF. This chain uses TRBV4-2 with TRBJ1-2, with a tentative D call TRBD1 (5 bases). The CDR3 totals 17 residues. Germline-derived CDR1 and CDR2 are LGHNA and YNFKEQ.

This chain joins TRBV19 and TRBJ2-3; a weak D match, TRBD2 (6 bases). The CDR3 totals 16 residues. The germline V gene has CDR1 LNHDA and CDR2 SQIVND (reference sequence). The ends were cut back, 6 bases at V and 2 bases at J, with 18 bases in the middle. The CDR3 protein is CASRMRDPWDTDTQYF. The CDR3 DNA sequence: TGTGCCAGTAGGATGCGGGACCCTTGGGACACAGATACGCAGTATTTT.

J is TRBJ2-7 and V is TRBV19, with D perhaps matching TRBD1 (5 bases). Trimming pared 5 bases from V and 2 bases from J, leaving 7 bases between. The CDR3 runs 12 residues. CDR1 is LNHDA, CDR2 SQIVND, per germline (reference sequence). In DNA form, the CDR3 reads TGTGCCAGTAGTCCAGGGACCTACGAGCAGTACTTC. Residues: CASSPGTYEQYF.

This clone occurred a few times. The genes are TRBV4-1 and TRBJ2-7, with D perhaps given as TRBD1 or TRBD2 (5 bases each). With 6 bases removed from V and 3 bases from J, the gap between germline ends came to 12 bases. This CDR3 region has 13 residues. The V gene's germline CDR1 is MGHRA and CDR2 YSYEKL. CDR3 protein: CASSSGTLYEQYF. The CDR3 coding sequence is TGCGCCAGCAGTTCCGGGACCCTCTACGAGCAGTACTTC.

The rearrangement joins TRBV10-3 to TRBJ2-7; TRBD2 might be the D (6 bases). Per the germline V gene, CDR1 is ENHRY and CDR2 is SYGVKD. V lost 1 base and J lost 5, with 9 bases in between. The length of the CDR3 is 13 residues. The CDR3, as DNA: TGTGCCATCAGTGAGTTTGGAGGGGACGAGCAGTACTTC. Amino acids: CAISEFGGDEQYF.

This chain connects TRBV19 to TRBJ1-1; D is undetermined. This CDR3 is built from 14 residues. V lost 5 bases and J lost 0, with 10 bases in between. Per the germline V gene, CDR1 is LNHDA and CDR2 is SQIVND (reference sequence). The CDR3 region has the DNA TGTGCCAGTAGTGCCCTAACGGTGAACACTGAAGCTTTCTTT. Protein product: CASSALTVNTEAFF.

The gene calls are TRBV10-2 and TRBJ1-1; 8 bases are shared with TRBD1. The germline V gene has CDR1 WSHSY and CDR2 SAAADI. The ends lost 5 bases at V and 6 bases at J; junction bases unmatched: 2. The CDR3 covers 12 residues. CDR3 in amino acids: CASSTGGPEAFF. The CDR3 coding sequence is TGCGCCAGCAGTACAGGGGGACCTGAAGCTTTCTTT.

The chain links TRBV19 to TRBJ1-2; maybe TRBD1 (5 bases). This CDR3 is 13 amino acids long. V was trimmed by 8 bases and J by 4 bases, leaving 14 bases between them. The germline gives CDR1 LNHDA, CDR2 SQIVND (reference sequence). In DNA, the CDR3 is TGTGCCAGTTCGGGGCCAGGACTCTATGGCTACACCTTC. Amino acid sequence: CASSGPGLYGYTF.

V gene TRBV11-3 combines with J gene TRBJ1-5; 7 bases match TRBD1. The germline gives CDR1 SGHNT, CDR2 YENEEA. The CDR3 sequence is 15 residues long. V trimming: 5 bases; J trimming: 4 bases; junction bases outside the gene matches: 8. As DNA, the CDR3 is TGTGCCAGCAGCCGCAGAGGGGGCGAGAATCAGCCCCAGCATTTT. Its translation is CASSRRGGENQPQHF.

This sequence joins TRBV7-2 and TRBJ2-7; D gene ambiguous. The CDR3 runs 12 residues. CDR1 and CDR2 from the germline V gene are SGHTA and FQGNSA. Trimming removed 4 bases at V and 1 base at J, with 5 bases between. The CDR3 coding sequence is TGTGCCAGCAGCTCACCTTCCTACGAGCAGTACTTC. Residues: CASSSPSYEQYF.

The chain couples TRBV19 to TRBJ2-2; weak D call: TRBD2 (5 bases). Between the trimmed V and J ends, which lost 2 bases and 2 bases, there was a span of 15 bases. The CDR3 extends over 17 amino acids. In germline, CDR1 is LNHDA, CDR2 SQIVND (reference sequence). The CDR3 spells CASSIRFPRGNTGELFF. Written as DNA, the CDR3 is TGTGCCAGTAGTATAAGGTTCCCACGGGGAAACACCGGGGAGCTGTTTTTT.

The J gene is TRBJ2-3, the V gene TRBV10-2; D unclear. V was pared by 4 bases and J by 0 bases, with 8 bases between. The CDR3 has 14 amino acids. Per the germline V gene, CDR1 is WSHSY and CDR2 is SAAADI. As DNA, the CDR3 is TGCGCCAGCAGTGGCAGCCAGAGCACAGATACGCAGTATTTT. It codes for CASSGSQSTDTQYF.

The chain joins TRBV14 to TRBJ2-5; 9 bases are a match to TRBD2. Per the germline V gene, CDR1 is SGHDN and CDR2 is FVKESK. CDR3 length: 13 amino acids. With 6 bases clipped from V and 3 bases from J, the junction kept 2 bases outside the gene matches. The chain's CDR3 is CASRPSGEETQYF. The CDR3 bases are TGTGCCAGCAGACCTAGCGGGGAAGAGACCCAGTACTTC.

The DNA for the CDR3 is TGTGCCAGCAGTTACCACCAAATGAACACTGAAGCTTTCTTT. Its protein product is CASSYHQMNTEAFF. The chain carries TRBV27 and TRBJ1-1, with D hard to call. The V gene lost 4 bases and the J gene lost 0 bases, with 9 bases spanning the gap. Germline-derived CDR1 and CDR2 are MNHEY and SMNVEV (reference sequence). CDR3 length: 14 residues.

This chain connects TRBV6-5 to TRBJ2-1; D is uncertain. The CDR3 has 12 amino acids. Trimming left V 5 bases short and J 12 bases short, with 14 bases between. In germline, CDR1 is MNHEY, CDR2 SVGAGI. CDR3 region: CASSPEGLGQFF. The CDR3 DNA is TGTGCCAGCAGTCCCGAAGGGCTGGGGCAGTTCTTC.

With regard to this clone: Other DNA sequences from this sample encode an identical CDR3 as well. The rearrangement joins TRBV18 to TRBJ1-1, with D possibly TRBD1 on 6 matching bases. Trimming stripped 0 bases from V and 5 bases from J, with 10 bases between. Germline V gene lookup returns CDR1 KGHSH and CDR2 LQKENI. This CDR3 has 14 amino acids. DNA of the CDR3: TGTGCCAGCTCACCACCAGGGGGAGGGACTGAAGCTTTCTTT. This translates into CASSPPGGGTEAFF.

The J gene is TRBJ2-1, the V gene TRBV5-1, with 11 bases identical to TRBD2. This CDR3 spans 16 amino acids. With 6 bases clipped from V and 6 bases from J, the junction kept 11 bases outside the gene matches. The germline gives CDR1 SGHRS, CDR2 YFSETQ. The DNA for the CDR3 is TGCGCCAGCACCCCCGGAGGGACTAGCGGCATCAATGAGCAGTTCTTC. This encodes CASTPGGTSGINEQFF. The whole variable domain, remainder taken from reference TRBV5-1 and TRBJ2-1, is KAGVTQTPRYLIKTRGQQVTLSCSPISGHRSVSWYQQTPGQGLQFLFEYFSETQRNKGNFPGRFSGRQFSNSRSEMNVSTLELGDSALYLCASTPGGTSGINEQFFGPGTRLTVL.

V is TRBV25-1 and J is TRBJ1-1; no clear D gene. From germline, CDR1 is MGHDK and CDR2 SYGVNS. The V end lost 0 bases, the J end lost 7 bases, and 12 bases lay between the germline ends. CDR3 length: 14 residues. CDR3 DNA sequence: TGTGCCAGCAGTGAATATGGAGGGAATAGTGAAGCTTTCTTT. This sequence encodes CASSEYGGNSEAFF. Drawing the rest from reference TRBV25-1 and TRBJ1-1, the complete variable domain is EADIYQTPRYLVIGTGKKITLECSQTMGHDKMYWYQQDPGMELHLIHYSYGVNSTEKGDLSSESTVSRIRTEHFPLTLESARPSHTSQYLCASSEYGGNSEAFFGQGTRLTVV.

The V gene is TRBV29-1, the J gene TRBJ1-1; the match to TRBD1 covers 9 bases. Per germline, CDR1 SQVTM and CDR2 ANQGSEA. The J segment lost 0 bases and the V segment lost 4 bases, leaving 9 bases of the junction unmatched. The CDR3 sequence is 16 residues long. The CDR3 sequence is CSVVGGTGIMNTEAFF. The CDR3 DNA reads TGCAGCGTTGTGGGGGGGACAGGGATTATGAACACTGAAGCTTTCTTT. The variable domain in full, with the rest retrieved from reference TRBV29-1 and TRBJ1-1, is SAVISQKPSRDICQRGTSLTIQCQVDSQVTMMFWYRQQPGQSLTLIATANQGSEATYESGFVIDKFPISRPNLTFSTLTVSNMSPEDSSIYLCSVVGGTGIMNTEAFFGQGTRLTVV.

The rearrangement uses TRBV6-5 and TRBJ1-2, with 8 bases that match TRBD1. Trimming cost V 8 bases and J 3 bases; bases outside gene matches: 11. The length of the CDR3 is 15 residues. Germline V CDR1 and CDR2: MNHEY, SVGAGI. The CDR3 loop is CASAGPGQGYYGYTF. The CDR3 nucleotides are TGTGCCAGCGCGGGCCCCGGACAGGGCTACTATGGCTACACCTTC.

This clone is a singleton in its sample. The chain uses TRBV2 and TRBJ2-3, with D maybe TRBD1 (5 bases). V shed 0 bases and J shed 5 bases, with 15 bases lying between them. Germline values: CDR1 SNHLY, CDR2 FYNNEI. The CDR3 contains 16 residues. Written as DNA, the CDR3 is TGTGCCAGCAGTGAAGCAGGGGTTCGTCTTGTAGATACGCAGTATTTT. Protein sequence: CASSEAGVRLVDTQYF.

The chain employs TRBV2 and TRBJ1-1; tentatively, D is TRBD1 (5 bases). The germline V gene has CDR1 SNHLY and CDR2 FYNNEI. The CDR3 runs 13 residues. The ends were cut back, 7 bases at V and 0 bases at J, with 9 bases in the middle. CDR3: CASIGQLNTEAFF. CDR3 bases: TGTGCCAGCATTGGACAATTGAACACTGAAGCTTTCTTT. Full variable domain (remainder filled in from reference TRBV2 and TRBJ1-1): EPEVTQTPSHQVTQMGQEVILRCVPISNHLYFYWYRQILGQKVEFLVSFYNNEISEKSEIFDDQFSVERPDGSNFTLKIRSTKLEDSAMYFCASIGQLNTEAFFGQGTRLTVV.

The chain carries TRBV9 and TRBJ2-3, with 8 bases lining up with TRBD2. The CDR3 sequence is 16 residues long. The V gene end was trimmed by 3 bases and the J gene end by 0 bases; junction bases not matched to a gene: 6. CDR1 is SGDLS, CDR2 YYNGEE, per germline. The CDR3 coding sequence is TGTGCCAGCAGCGGCGAGCGGGGGACTAGCACAGATACGCAGTATTTT. Translated: CASSGERGTSTDTQYF.

In nucleotides, the CDR3 is TGTGCCAGCAGCGTACCGTCTAGCGGACAAGAGACCCAGTACTTC. Its protein is CASSVPSSGQETQYF. This sequence joins TRBV9 and TRBJ2-5; 7 bases line up with TRBD2. V shed 1 base, J shed 2 bases, and the junction held 5 bases outside the gene matches. The CDR3 runs 15 residues. The germline CDR1 and CDR2 sequences are SGDLS and YYNGEE.